This T cell receptor beta chain was identified during a study of shared clonotypes between healthy human individuals. General study findings and limits: Researchers sampled only blood; tissue repertoires likely differ. Memory subsets generally showed smaller estimated richness than naive subsets did. Among donors, sharing of clonotypes was expected to be affected by sequencing depth. There were few donors, and this limited the genetic and exposure-history diversity represented.

In this sample, this clone turned up once. Its target is not known. Sequencing used immunoSEQ multiplex PCR; TCRdb keeps in-frame clones, though not all of them. The top ten hold nearly 0.065% of the sample, which has approximately 530,000 clones, 95% to 96% seen once. V lost 6 bases, J lost 0 bases, and 9 bases lay in between. The CDR3 is 15 residues long. Germline lookup yields CDR1 MDHEN and CDR2 SYDVKM. The chain couples TRBV28 to TRBJ2-6; D remains unclear. The sequenced material came from naive CD4+ T cells sorted from blood. Subset in this sample: CD45RA+ positively selected. The TCR sequence derives from a woman younger than 45 in good health. In DNA form, the CDR3 reads TGTGCCAGCAGACTAAAGAGCTCTGGGGCCAACGTCCTGACTTTC. This translates into CASRLKSSGANVLTF.